One and the same sample provided the 14 T cell receptor beta chains below, sequenced in a study of T cell responses to AZD1222 COVID-19 vaccine. The repertoire was sequenced with immunoSEQ multiplex PCR; TCRdb's copy has only in-frame clones and lacks some. The profile shows about 120,000 clones, about 90% of them singletons. The sample in question was peripheral blood, obtained on day 0 of MenACWY control vaccination. The origin of the receptors is an adult in good health.

The sample holds a few counts of this clone. This chain uses TRBV5-1 with TRBJ1-2, with 9 bases matching TRBD1. CDR1 and CDR2 (germline): SGHRS, YFSETQ. The CDR3 runs 14 residues. Losses at the gene ends were 1 base for V and 5 bases for J; bases not matched to a gene: 3. For the CDR3, the DNA is TGCGCCAGCAGCTTGACAGGGGGCCATTATGGCTACACCTTC. As protein: CASSLTGGHYGYTF.

The rearrangement joins TRBV7-6 to TRBJ1-3; 8 bases fit TRBD1. From germline, CDR1 is SGHVS and CDR2 FNYEAQ. V trimming: 5 bases; J trimming: 0 bases; junction bases outside the gene matches: 6. There are 16 residues in the CDR3. CDR3 loop: CASSATGVSSGNTIYF. DNA of the CDR3: TGTGCCAGCAGCGCGACAGGGGTCAGCTCTGGAAACACCATATATTTT.

This sequence joins TRBV9 and TRBJ1-6; unclear D gene. Germline CDR1 reads SGDLS; CDR2 reads YYNGEE. There are 14 residues in the CDR3. The germline V and J ends were trimmed by 0 bases and 10 bases, with 11 bases remaining between them. The CDR3 loop reads CASSVGVLGSPLHF. CDR3 DNA sequence: TGTGCCAGCAGCGTAGGCGTTTTGGGGTCACCCCTCCACTTT.

The J gene is TRBJ2-1, the V gene TRBV6-2 or TRBV6-3; D not certain. The CDR3 runs 15 residues. Germline V gene data show CDR1 as MNHEY and CDR2 as SVGEGT. V gave up 5 bases and J gave up 4 bases, with 15 bases separating them. The CDR3 DNA reads as TGTGCCAGCAGTCGCCAAAGCAGAGCGTACAATGAGCAGTTCTTC. Its protein is CASSRQSRAYNEQFF.

The rearrangement joins TRBV10-2 to TRBJ2-3; 7 bases map to TRBD1. The germline CDR1 and CDR2 sequences are WSHSY and SAAADI. The CDR3 totals 13 residues. The ends lost 7 bases at V and 2 bases at J; junction bases unmatched: 3. CDR3 coding DNA: TGCGCCAGCAATGACAGGGTCACAGATACGCAGTATTTT. Residues: CASNDRVTDTQYF.

The chain carries TRBV5-5 and TRBJ2-3, with 12 nucleotides matching TRBD1. CDR1 SGHKS and CDR2 YYEKEE come from the germline V gene (reference sequence). The length of the CDR3 is 15 residues. V was pared by 5 bases and J by 3 bases, with 4 bases of the junction left unmatched. This CDR3 is CASRGQGAGTDTQYF. The DNA for the CDR3 is TGTGCCAGCAGGGGACAGGGGGCAGGGACAGATACGCAGTATTTT.

The rearrangement uses TRBV11-2 and TRBJ2-7, with 11 positions matching TRBD2. The CDR3 is 15 amino acids. The V gene's germline CDR1 is SGHAT and CDR2 FQNNGV. Trimming at V came to 0 bases and at J to 9 bases, leaving 7 bases not matched to a gene. The CDR3 region is CASSLDSSGRAWQYF. The DNA for the CDR3 is TGTGCCAGCAGCTTAGATAGTAGCGGGAGGGCCTGGCAGTACTTC.

The V call is TRBV5-6, the J call TRBJ2-2, with D hard to call. This CDR3 region has 15 residues. V shed 2 bases and J shed 6 bases, with 14 bases lying between them. Looked up from germline, CDR1 is SGHDT and CDR2 is YYEEEE. The DNA of the CDR3 is TGTGCCAGCAGCTTTCTATCAGGTCAGGCCGGGGAGCTGTTTTTT. Its translation: CASSFLSGQAGELFF. The variable domain in full, with the rest retrieved from reference TRBV5-6 and TRBJ2-2, is DAGVTQSPTHLIKTRGQQVTLRCSPKSGHDTVSWYQQALGQGPQFIFQYYEEEERQRGNFPDRFSGHQFPNYSSELNVNALLLGDSALYLCASSFLSGQAGELFFGEGSRLTVL.

The V gene is TRBV9, the J gene TRBJ1-2; TRBD1 aligns across 7 bases. The germline V gene encodes CDR1 SGDLS and CDR2 YYNGEE. This CDR3 has 14 residues. The J segment lost 4 bases and the V segment lost 4 bases, leaving 7 bases of the junction unmatched. The CDR3 nucleotides are TGTGCCAGCAGCATAAGTAAGGGGGCCTATGGCTACACCTTC. It specifies CASSISKGAYGYTF.

This chain links TRBV28 with TRBJ2-2; D remains unclear. Trimming took off 6 bases at V and 5 bases at J, with 16 bases between the two ends. In germline, CDR1 is MDHEN, CDR2 SYDVKM. The CDR3 consists of 15 residues. The CDR3 protein is CASSPPGLATGELFF. In DNA, the CDR3 is TGTGCCAGCAGCCCCCCGGGTCTCGCAACCGGGGAGCTGTTTTTT.

J is TRBJ2-2 and V is TRBV29-1, with D perhaps matching TRBD2 (6 bases). The germline gives CDR1 SQVTM, CDR2 ANQGSEA. V gave up 6 bases and J gave up 5 bases, with 16 bases separating them. This CDR3 spans 14 amino acids. The CDR3 spells CSVPRGAGTGELFF. For the CDR3, the DNA is TGCAGCGTCCCTCGAGGGGCGGGGACCGGGGAGCTGTTTTTT.

The CDR3 nucleotides are TGTGCCAGCTCACCCCCCGGGACTCTAGGAGACTACGAGCAGTACTTC. Its translation: CASSPPGTLGDYEQYF. The chain combines TRBV18 with TRBJ2-7; TRBD2 might be the D (6 bases). V was trimmed by 3 bases and J by 3 bases, leaving 18 bases between them. The CDR3 runs 16 residues. CDR1 and CDR2 from the germline V gene are KGHSH and LQKENI.

The chain links TRBV6-5 to TRBJ2-1, with 9 bases lining up with TRBD1. V trimming: 6 bases; J trimming: 7 bases; junction bases outside the gene matches: 7. This CDR3 is built from 14 residues. Germline CDR1 and CDR2: MNHEY and SVGAGI. The CDR3 DNA is TGTGCCAGCAGGGGACAGGGCAGAGGGAATGAGCAGTTCTTC. Protein product: CASRGQGRGNEQFF.

The CDR3 reads CASSPTTSDRKNQPQHF. The CDR3 coding sequence is TGTGCCAGCAGCCCCACGACCTCGGACAGGAAAAATCAGCCCCAGCATTTT. The J gene is TRBJ1-5, the V gene TRBV7-8, with 7 bases identical to TRBD1. This CDR3 is 17 amino acids long. The germline gives CDR1 SGHVS, CDR2 FQNEAQ. Germline trimming cut 5 bases from V and 4 bases from J; bases unmatched to any gene: 14.